Sequencing of this T cell receptor beta chain was carried out in a study of blood T cell repertoires in COVID-19 (dated by TCRdb to 2018 to 2021). Regarding the complete study: Samples covering the acute and convalescent phases of COVID-19 were provided by collaborators in the United States, Italy and Spain. The material from the prospective study consisted of cDNA or gDNA derived from T cells, B-cell-depleted T cells, or PBMCs. Deeply sampled blood TCRbeta repertoires from subjects exposed to, actively infected with, or recovered from COVID-19 were included in the dataset. The repertoires were released in a freely available public database intended as a resource for research on the immune response to SARS-CoV-2. The samples were drawn from two sources: the first 160 participants of the ongoing ImmuneRACE study, and about 1,300 subjects contributed by 6 global collaborators. The sample metadata nearly always contained a de-identified subject ID, COVID-19 status, age in years and sex. Where available, HLA class I and class II types were obtained from metadata supplied by the sample provider rather than from assay-based typing. Overall study results and their limits: The amount of clinical and demographic metadata varied by source and participant and was provided uncurated.

To note about this clone: No cognate antigen has been identified for it. No per-base quality is available; no much larger clone lies one base away.

Each collaborating institution followed its own protocols to collect whole blood in K2EDTA tubes. Collaborator samples were shipped for TCRbeta analysis as frozen whole blood, isolated PBMCs, or DNA extracted from either sample type. TCRbeta CDR3 regions were amplified from genomic DNA using the immunoSEQ Assay, a bias-controlled multiplex PCR. Turning to the authors' computational methods: Within the assay, amplification of reference gene primers was used to estimate how many nucleated cells each sample contained. Sequence reads were collapsed and filtered to measure the absolute abundance of every unique TCRbeta CDR3 rearrangement. For each sample, productive Simpson clonality was calculated as the square root of Simpson's diversity index over productive rearrangements. What TCRdb holds here is the immuneACCESS table cut down to in-frame rearrangements. Part of the clones is not present; checked against another copy, under half of the missing clones reflect an unresolved V gene, and the others are unexplained. Clone size and the V and J calls come from that table; the DNA yielded D and trimming. The sample profile shows about 220,000 clones; about 79% of them were found once. Of the sample, about 8.9% falls within the top ten clones.

From cysteine to phenylalanine, the CDR3 is 11 amino acids long. Only CDR3 DNA remains: 33 bases, in frame from the first base. Relative to germline, V is 4 bases shorter and J is 2 bases shorter, with 2 bases between their ends. CDR1 LGHDT and CDR2 YNNKEL are derived from the germline V gene (reference sequence). Sequenced: peripheral blood. The TCR originated in a man aged 45-65 years with active or convalescent COVID-19. This chain is built from TRBV3-1 (or the pseudogene TRBV3-2) and TRBJ2-5, with the D segment identity uncertain. The sequenced DNA is TGTGCCAGCAGCCTACAAGAGACCCAGTACTTC. The translation is CASSLQETQYF.